This TCR beta chain comes out of a study of T cell responses to AZD1222 COVID-19 vaccine. The CDR3 runs 14 residues. CDR1 and CDR2 from the germline V gene are SGHRS and YFSETQ. Trimming cost V 4 bases and J 4 bases; bases outside gene matches: 4. A note on this clone: The antigen is not known.

Study results and limitations: Clonal diversity may have been underestimated in mostly white British donors.

TCRdb's copy holds only in-frame clones and misses some; the assay was immunoSEQ multiplex PCR. The sample has more than 110,000 clones; 91% are singletons. The chain couples TRBV5-1 to TRBJ1-4; TRBD1 agrees at 7 bases. The starting material was peripheral blood, obtained on day 0 of AZD1222 vaccination. This TCR was recovered from an adult in good health. CDR3 nucleotides: TGCGCCAGCAGCCGCGGACAGGTTAATGAAAAACTGTTTTTT. It specifies CASSRGQVNEKLFF.